These T cell receptor beta chains were read from a single sample in a study of cytotoxic CD8 clonotypes in ibrutinib-treated CLL. Method: immunoSEQ multiplex PCR; TCRdb's copy keeps in-frame clones and lacks some. The data hold roughly 220,000 clones, with roughly three quarters observed a single time. The sample in question was PBMCs, obtained after 12 months of ibrutinib treatment. These receptors originate from a human donor with chronic lymphocytic leukemia. Each CDR3 is given with its conserved first and last residue. Size values are once, few and many counts, or a class for expanded clones, and some rows have none.

v_gene: TRBV2
abundance: -
j_gene: TRBJ1-3
CDR3aa: CASSGESSGNTIYF

v_gene: TRBV28
abundance: -
j_gene: TRBJ1-5
CDR3aa: CASSPPGQPQHF

v_gene: TRBV19
abundance: -
j_gene: TRBJ1-2
CDR3aa: CASLPGYYVGYTF

v_gene: TRBV6-1
abundance: -
j_gene: TRBJ1-5
CDR3aa: CASSELGDRTGQPQHF

v_gene: TRBV5-1
abundance: -
j_gene: TRBJ1-4
CDR3aa: CASSLAGVNEKLFF

v_gene: TRBV5-1
abundance: once
j_gene: TRBJ1-1
CDR3aa: CASSLAGQGLMNTEAFF

v_gene: TRBV6-5
abundance: -
j_gene: TRBJ1-1
CDR3aa: CASISVMNTEAFF

v_gene: TRBV7-9
abundance: -
j_gene: TRBJ2-5
CDR3aa: CASSLLAGVETQYF

v_gene: TRBV6-5
abundance: -
j_gene: TRBJ2-1
CDR3aa: CATTRGSYNEQFF

v_gene: TRBV6-1
abundance: -
j_gene: TRBJ2-5
CDR3aa: CASSEPVQETQYF

v_gene: TRBV9
abundance: -
j_gene: TRBJ2-1
CDR3aa: CASSGKSGGSYNEQFF

v_gene: TRBV7-9
abundance: -
j_gene: TRBJ2-1
CDR3aa: CASSFWYRVGLISYNEQFF

v_gene: TRBV4-1
abundance: -
j_gene: TRBJ1-4
CDR3aa: CASSQSTQRGGGEKLFF

v_gene: TRBV19
abundance: few
j_gene: TRBJ1-2
CDR3aa: CASSIGSPGQGSGYTF

v_gene: TRBV21-1
abundance: -
j_gene: TRBJ1-1
CDR3aa: CASSKAWGRHTEAFF

v_gene: TRBV6-1
abundance: -
j_gene: TRBJ1-2
CDR3aa: CASTGQEDNGYTF

v_gene: TRBV11-3
abundance: -
j_gene: TRBJ1-1
CDR3aa: CASSSRPRTEAFF

v_gene: TRBV2
abundance: once
j_gene: TRBJ2-7
CDR3aa: CASSALRQEPYEQYF

v_gene: TRBV25-1
abundance: -
j_gene: TRBJ2-5
CDR3aa: CASSETPTGVQETQYF

v_gene: TRBV11-2
abundance: -
j_gene: TRBJ2-7
CDR3aa: CASSRASSYEQYF

v_gene: TRBV7-9
abundance: -
j_gene: TRBJ1-4
CDR3aa: CASSLRQEKLFF

v_gene: TRBV27
abundance: -
j_gene: TRBJ2-3
CDR3aa: CASSLRGASTDTQYF

v_gene: TRBV5-1
abundance: -
j_gene: TRBJ2-1
CDR3aa: CASRPGGQNNEQFF

v_gene: TRBV19
abundance: -
j_gene: TRBJ1-2
CDR3aa: CASSTWGARGYTF

v_gene: TRBV5-1
abundance: -
j_gene: TRBJ1-2
CDR3aa: CASSPDGSNYGYTF

v_gene: TRBV7-9
abundance: -
j_gene: TRBJ2-7
CDR3aa: CASSSIQVYEQYF

v_gene: TRBV4-2
abundance: -
j_gene: TRBJ2-7
CDR3aa: CASSIQGSDEQYF

v_gene: TRBV4-2
abundance: once
j_gene: TRBJ2-3
CDR3aa: CASSQGTGVPDTQYF

v_gene: TRBV6-1
abundance: few
j_gene: TRBJ1-6
CDR3aa: CASSWSTNNSPLHF

v_gene: TRBV5-1
abundance: -
j_gene: TRBJ2-1
CDR3aa: CASSNLAGGGNEQFF

v_gene: TRBV27
abundance: -
j_gene: TRBJ1-3
CDR3aa: CASSFQGVGGNTIYF

v_gene: TRBV7-7
abundance: -
j_gene: TRBJ1-3
CDR3aa: CASSPGQEGNTIYF

v_gene: TRBV6-1
abundance: few
j_gene: TRBJ1-2
CDR3aa: CASSPRQGANGYTF

v_gene: TRBV5-8
abundance: -
j_gene: TRBJ2-5
CDR3aa: CASRLAGAEETQYF

v_gene: TRBV10-3
abundance: -
j_gene: TRBJ2-7
CDR3aa: CAILRGRGEQYF

v_gene: TRBV10-1
abundance: -
j_gene: TRBJ2-7
CDR3aa: CASSETRTGTQQYF

v_gene: TRBV7-8
abundance: -
j_gene: TRBJ2-7
CDR3aa: CASSLGTLSSYEQYF

v_gene: TRBV7-2
abundance: -
j_gene: TRBJ2-7
CDR3aa: CASSAAPSYEQYF

v_gene: TRBV9
abundance: once
j_gene: TRBJ1-1
CDR3aa: CASSPRRERGWNTEAFF

v_gene: TRBV5-6
abundance: few
j_gene: TRBJ1-1
CDR3aa: CASRQVQGPNTEAFF

v_gene: TRBV27
abundance: -
j_gene: TRBJ2-7
CDR3aa: CASSGTGTYEQYF

v_gene: TRBV14
abundance: -
j_gene: TRBJ2-3
CDR3aa: CASSPGQGTDTQYF

v_gene: TRBV11-2
abundance: -
j_gene: TRBJ2-7
CDR3aa: CASRKAFSLREQYF

v_gene: TRBV19
abundance: -
j_gene: TRBJ1-1
CDR3aa: CASTDPSLGQGPFF

v_gene: TRBV28
abundance: -
j_gene: TRBJ2-2
CDR3aa: CASRGLFTGELFF

v_gene: TRBV27
abundance: few
j_gene: TRBJ2-5
CDR3aa: CASRTQETQYF

v_gene: TRBV5-1
abundance: -
j_gene: TRBJ2-3
CDR3aa: CASSLGGGTDTQYF

v_gene: TRBV11-2
abundance: -
j_gene: TRBJ1-2
CDR3aa: CASSLGTGYGYTF

v_gene: TRBV6-5
abundance: few
j_gene: TRBJ1-1
CDR3aa: CASSYSSRINTEAFF

v_gene: TRBV5-6
abundance: -
j_gene: TRBJ1-1
CDR3aa: CASSLLVTGRGMNTEAFF

v_gene: TRBV27
abundance: -
j_gene: TRBJ2-7
CDR3aa: CASSPRQGMTYEQYF

v_gene: TRBV5-8
abundance: -
j_gene: TRBJ2-1
CDR3aa: CASSPLAGGYNEQFF

v_gene: TRBV13
abundance: -
j_gene: TRBJ2-5
CDR3aa: CASSLARETIQETQYF